This section outlines one T cell receptor beta chain sequence together with its context. The target antigen is unknown. The data stem from a study of brain T cells in children with intractable seizures. Whole-study results and caveats: HCMV serostatus was not known, and viral specificity came from CDR3 similarity only.

TCRdb keeps only in-frame clones here, not all; method: immunoSEQ multiplex PCR. This repertoire shows under 400,000 clones, roughly 92% found once; its top ten account for 4.5% to 7%. The CDR3 totals 16 residues. V dropped 0 bases and J dropped 2 bases, with 14 bases sitting between them. Germline loops: CDR1 MNHEY, CDR2 SMNVEV (reference sequence). Regarding time point: blood from clinic visit 5 months post-surgery; TSC patient then seizure free. The sequenced cases were selected for having the highest brain T cell transcript signatures. Before surgery, patients took at least one anti-epileptic drug.

V usage is TRBV27 and J usage is TRBJ2-7, with D maybe TRBD2 (6 bases). This sequence was found in a boy less than two years old with tuberous sclerosis and intractable seizures. The starting material was peripheral blood, obtained roughly 5 months after surgery. In nucleotides, the CDR3 is TGTGCCAGCAGTTTATCTGATGGAGGGCCCCCCTACGAGCAGTACTTC. Its protein product is CASSLSDGGPPYEQYF.